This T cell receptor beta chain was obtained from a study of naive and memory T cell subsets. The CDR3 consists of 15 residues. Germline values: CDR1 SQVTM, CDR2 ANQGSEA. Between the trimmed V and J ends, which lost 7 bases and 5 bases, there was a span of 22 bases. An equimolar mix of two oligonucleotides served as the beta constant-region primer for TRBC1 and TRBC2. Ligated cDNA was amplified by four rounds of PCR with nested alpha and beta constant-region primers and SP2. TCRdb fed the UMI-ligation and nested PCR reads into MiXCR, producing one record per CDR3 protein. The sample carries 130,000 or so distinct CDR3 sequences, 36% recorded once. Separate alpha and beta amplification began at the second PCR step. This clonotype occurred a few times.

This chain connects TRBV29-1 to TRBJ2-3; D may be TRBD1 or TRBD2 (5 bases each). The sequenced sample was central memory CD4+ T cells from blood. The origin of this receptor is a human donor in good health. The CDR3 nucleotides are TGCAGCGCAACCCGGGACCCCGGGTACCAAGATACGCAGTATTTT. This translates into CSATRDPGYQDTQYF.